Below are 29 T cell receptor beta chains sequenced from a single sample in a study of vaccination effects on CD4 cells after COVID-19. Sequencing was preceded by expansion of antigen-specific CD4+ T cells with viral peptide pools in the ViraFEST assay. The authors isolated CD4+ T cells after about 10 days of culture. All vaccine recipients tested negative for nucleocapsid antibodies and had never contracted SARS-CoV-2 infection. No cognate antigen is known for these TCRs. Some clones are missing from TCRdb's copy, which holds only in-frame ones; the method was immunoSEQ multiplex PCR. This table has 26,000 or so clones, 73% appearing once. The sequences come from CD4+ T cells from PBMCs cultured with HCoV-NL63 spike peptides, collected before COVID-19 vaccination. The receptors were sampled from a human donor who received a COVID-19 vaccine.

This clone turned up a few times. CDR3 sequence: CASSEILGFPSYEQYF. As DNA, the CDR3 is TGTGCCAGCAGTGAAATTCTCGGCTTCCCCTCCTACGAGCAGTACTTC. V usage is TRBV6-1 and J usage is TRBJ2-7; no reliable D call. The CDR3 loop spans 16 amino acids. Trimming cost V 2 bases and J 0 bases, with 14 bases left between them. Germline-derived CDR1 and CDR2 are MNHNS and SASEGT.

The chain joins TRBV19 to TRBJ2-7; TRBD1 or TRBD2 may be the D gene (5 bases each). The germline gives CDR1 LNHDA, CDR2 SQIVND (reference sequence). V lost 4 bases and J lost 5, with 9 bases in between. This CDR3 contains 12 residues. The CDR3 nucleotides read TGTGCCAGTAGTAGAGGGGACCACGAGCAGTACTTC. Its protein product is CASSRGDHEQYF.

The chain carries TRBV18 and TRBJ1-1; D gene ambiguous. CDR3 length: 14 residues. CDR1 and CDR2 from the germline V gene are KGHSH and LQKENI. The V gene lost 6 bases and the J gene lost 4 bases, with 15 bases spanning the gap. The chain's CDR3 is CASSQQKGGTEAFF. Here the CDR3 DNA reads TGTGCCAGCTCCCAACAAAAAGGAGGCACTGAAGCTTTCTTT.

Comment on this clone: The same CDR3 can be traced to other DNA sequences in this sample. V is TRBV5-1 and J is TRBJ2-3; 8 nucleotides agree with TRBD1. Unmatched junction bases numbered 3, after V lost 0 bases and J lost 0 bases. Looked up from germline, CDR1 is SGHRS and CDR2 is YFSETQ. The CDR3 has 16 residues. CDR3 sequence (DNA): TGCGCCAGCAGCTTGGCCGGACAGGGCAGCACAGATACGCAGTATTTT. Amino acids: CASSLAGQGSTDTQYF.

The gene calls are TRBV21-1 and TRBJ2-2; no DNA check was done on the table's D call, TRBD1. TRBV21-1 is a recognized pseudogene. CDR3 size: 15 residues. This CDR3 reads CASSFARGHTGELFF. The CDR3 nucleotides read TGTGCCAGCAGCTTCGCCAGGGGGCATACCGGGGAGCTGTTTTTT.

The table lists this clone with a few counts. The chain combines TRBV6-1 with TRBJ1-2; 8 bases align to TRBD1. CDR3 length equals 12 residues. The ends lost 3 bases at V and 10 bases at J; junction bases unmatched: 4. Germline V gene data show CDR1 as MNHNS and CDR2 as SASEGT. CDR3 DNA: TGTGCCAGCAGTGAGCAGGGGGCTATCTACACCTTC. It translates to CASSEQGAIYTF.

V is TRBV2 and J is TRBJ2-7; the match to TRBD2 covers 11 bases. Germline-derived CDR1 and CDR2 are SNHLY and FYNNEI. The CDR3 contains 15 residues. Unmatched junction bases numbered 7, after V lost 6 bases and J lost 3 bases. CDR3: CASRASGRFNYEQYF. The CDR3 bases are TGTGCCAGCAGAGCTAGCGGGAGGTTCAACTACGAGCAGTACTTC.

This clone was counted once. The chain has TRBV9 and TRBJ1-6; D remains unclear. Germline CDR1 and CDR2: SGDLS and YYNGEE. Deletions cut 3 bases from V and 2 bases from J, with 6 bases between. The CDR3 sequence is 14 residues long. This CDR3 reads CASSDDPYNSPLHF. The CDR3 nucleotides read TGTGCCAGCAGCGACGACCCCTATAATTCACCCCTCCACTTT.

The chain couples TRBV2 to TRBJ1-3; unclear D gene. Looked up from germline, CDR1 is SNHLY and CDR2 is FYNNEI. This CDR3 comprises 14 residues. V gave up 7 bases and J gave up 9 bases, with 19 bases separating them. This CDR3 reads CASTERRNPLTIYF. The CDR3 DNA sequence: TGTGCCAGCACAGAGCGCCGGAACCCCCTCACCATATATTTT.

The chain couples TRBV19 to TRBJ1-6, with 12 positions matching TRBD1. Germline CDR1 reads LNHDA; CDR2 reads SQIVND (reference sequence). Trimming took 5 bases from V and 7 from J; bases not matched to a gene: 12. CDR3 length: 18 amino acids. In DNA form, the CDR3 reads TGTGCCAGTAGTCCCCTGGGACAGGGGGCGCAGATAAATTCACCCCTCCACTTT. Protein: CASSPLGQGAQINSPLHF. The whole variable domain, remainder taken from reference TRBV19 and TRBJ1-6, is DGGITQSPKYLFRKEGQNVTLSCEQNLNHDAMYWYRQDPGQGLRLIYYSQIVNDFQKGDIAEGYSVSREKKESFPLTVTSAQKNPTAFYLCASSPLGQGAQINSPLHFGNGTRLTVT.

The genes are TRBV7-9 and TRBJ2-2, with D unresolved. The CDR3 is 12 residues long. Germline lookup yields CDR1 SEHNR and CDR2 FQNEAQ (reference sequence). Trimming took off 2 bases at V and 7 bases at J, with 5 bases between the two ends. Here the CDR3 reads CASSLSGGELFF. The CDR3 coding sequence is TGTGCCAGCAGCTTATCTGGCGGGGAGCTGTTTTTT. Supplemented by reference TRBV7-9 and TRBJ2-2, the full variable domain reads DTGVSQNPRHKITKRGQNVTFRCDPISEHNRLYWYRQTLGQGPEFLTYFQNEAQLEKSRLLSDRFSAERPKGSFSTLEIQRTEQGDSAMYLCASSLSGGELFFGEGSRLTVL.

The chain employs TRBV24-1 and TRBJ2-1; D remains unclear. Trimming stripped 9 bases from V and 4 bases from J, with 6 bases between. The germline CDR1 and CDR2 sequences are KGHDR and SFDVKD. The CDR3 extends over 11 amino acids. The CDR3 sequence is CATGTYNEQFF. CDR3 in DNA: TGTGCCACCGGCACATACAATGAGCAGTTCTTC.

This rearrangement joins TRBV9 to TRBJ1-3; D uncertain. Germline CDR1 SGDLS, CDR2 YYNGEE. V gave up 1 base and J gave up 2 bases, with 10 bases separating them. This CDR3 has 15 residues. In nucleotides, the CDR3 is TGTGCCAGCAGCGTAAGTCTTCCCCCTGGAAACACCATATATTTT. It encodes CASSVSLPPGNTIYF.

This chain connects TRBV19 to TRBJ1-2; unclear D gene. Trimming removed 3 bases from V and 2 bases from J, with 10 bases in between. The CDR3 totals 14 residues. CDR1 is LNHDA and CDR2 is SQIVND in the germline V gene (reference sequence). DNA of the CDR3: TGTGCCAGTAGTATTGCCTTTTTCAACTATGGCTACACCTTC. The encoded protein is CASSIAFFNYGYTF.

The rearrangement links TRBV5-1 to TRBJ2-1, with 12 bases aligning to TRBD2. The germline CDR1 and CDR2 sequences are SGHRS and YFSETQ. The CDR3 contains 18 residues. Losses at the gene ends were 6 bases for V and 4 bases for J; bases not matched to a gene: 14. CDR3 sequence reads: CASKGGVGLAGNYNEQFF. As DNA, the CDR3 is TGCGCCAGCAAGGGTGGCGTCGGACTAGCGGGGAATTACAATGAGCAGTTCTTC. Filled out from reference TRBV5-1 and TRBJ2-1, the complete variable domain reads KAGVTQTPRYLIKTRGQQVTLSCSPISGHRSVSWYQQTPGQGLQFLFEYFSETQRNKGNFPGRFSGRQFSNSRSEMNVSTLELGDSALYLCASKGGVGLAGNYNEQFFGPGTRLTVL.

This rearrangement joins TRBV18 to TRBJ2-5; D perhaps matches TRBD2 (6 bases). Trimming cost V 3 bases and J 3 bases, with 11 bases left between them. The length of the CDR3 is 14 residues. Germline V gene sequence: CDR1 KGHSH, CDR2 LQKENI. The chain's CDR3 is CASSPRTTEETQYF. The CDR3 DNA is TGTGCCAGCTCACCGAGGACTACAGAAGAGACCCAGTACTTC.

This chain connects TRBV2 to TRBJ2-7; 7 positions match TRBD1. CDR3 length: 12 amino acids. With 6 bases clipped from V and 3 bases from J, the junction kept 2 bases outside the gene matches. Germline V lookup: CDR1 SNHLY, CDR2 FYNNEI. The CDR3 region has the DNA TGTGCCAGCAGCAGACAGGGCTACGAGCAGTACTTC. Protein product: CASSRQGYEQYF.

CDR3 loop: CASSERVGWYNEQFF. The CDR3 DNA sequence: TGTGCCAGCAGTGAGAGGGTAGGTTGGTACAATGAGCAGTTCTTC. The chain links TRBV6-1 to TRBJ2-1; D perhaps matches TRBD2 (5 bases). The CDR3 contains 15 residues. CDR1 is MNHNS and CDR2 is SASEGT in the germline V gene. Trimming left V 3 bases short and J 4 bases short, with 13 bases between.

The CDR3 sequence: CASSQDARTGDRLFF. As DNA, the CDR3 is TGCGCCAGCAGCCAAGATGCACGGACAGGGGACCGACTGTTTTTT. The rearrangement uses TRBV4-1 and TRBJ1-4, with TRBD1 matching 9 bases. This CDR3 has 15 amino acids. Germline assignment: CDR1 MGHRA and CDR2 YSYEKL. With 0 bases clipped from V and 13 bases from J, the junction kept 9 bases outside the gene matches.

The V and J genes are TRBV2 and TRBJ1-4, with D possibly being TRBD1 (5 bases). The CDR3 runs 14 residues. V lost 9 bases and J lost 4, with 15 bases in between. Germline-derived CDR1 and CDR2 are SNHLY and FYNNEI. In DNA form, the CDR3 reads TGTGCCAGTAAGACGGCAGGGCTTAATGAAAAACTGTTTTTT. This gives the protein CASKTAGLNEKLFF.

The chain joins TRBV6-6 to TRBJ2-7; 12 nucleotides align to TRBD1. Germline V CDR1 and CDR2: MNHNY, SVGAGI (reference sequence). Germline trimming cut 5 bases from V and 7 bases from J; bases unmatched to any gene: 9. The CDR3 contains 15 residues. The CDR3 loop reads CASSPLGQGAEEQYF. CDR3 nucleotides: TGTGCCAGCAGTCCCCTGGGACAGGGGGCAGAAGAGCAGTACTTC.

This clone was seen only once. V and J are TRBV18 and TRBJ1-5; tentative D call: TRBD1 (5 bases). Trimming removed 2 bases from V and 2 bases from J, with 10 bases in between. The CDR3 spans 15 residues. Germline CDR1 KGHSH, CDR2 LQKENI. CDR3 in DNA: TGTGCCAGCTCACCAGCGGCGGGGGGCAATCAGCCCCAGCATTTT. It is translated as CASSPAAGGNQPQHF.

J is TRBJ1-1 and V is TRBV7-2, with D unclear. The CDR3 totals 17 residues. Germline V gives CDR1 SGHTA, CDR2 FQGNSA. V was pared by 2 bases and J by 1 base, with 17 bases between. Here the CDR3 reads CASSLSGRPFPNTEAFF. DNA for the CDR3: TGTGCCAGCAGCTTAAGTGGGAGACCTTTCCCGAACACTGAAGCTTTCTTT.

CDR3 sequence: CASIDTGNSNQPQHF. CDR3 bases: TGTGCCAGCATCGATACGGGGAATAGCAATCAGCCCCAGCATTTT. The chain uses TRBV6-6 and TRBJ1-5; D is undetermined. Germline CDR1 MNHNY, CDR2 SVGAGI (reference sequence). V dropped 7 bases and J dropped 0 bases, with 13 bases sitting between them. This CDR3 is 15 amino acids long.

The V gene is TRBV2, the J gene TRBJ2-1; D possibly corresponds to TRBD2 (6 bases). The CDR3 length is 15 residues. Trimming took 4 bases from V and 7 from J, leaving 17 bases between them. Germline CDR1 and CDR2: SNHLY and FYNNEI. The CDR3 bases are TGTGCCAGCAGTGTAAGCGGGCCCACGAGGAATGAGCAGTTCTTC. It specifies CASSVSGPTRNEQFF.

This chain uses TRBV4-1 with TRBJ2-7; 14 bases match TRBD2. Trimming took 3 bases from V and 5 from J; bases not matched to a gene: 12. The CDR3 sequence is 18 residues long. In germline, CDR1 is MGHRA, CDR2 YSYEKL. The CDR3, as DNA: TGCGCCAGCAGCCAGGGGGGACTAGCGGGAGATGGGCGGCACGAGCAGTACTTC. This encodes CASSQGGLAGDGRHEQYF.

This clone has more than one count but fewer than ten. This chain joins TRBV11-2 and TRBJ2-4; D may be TRBD1 (8 bases). The CDR3 runs to 16 residues. Germline-derived CDR1 and CDR2 are SGHAT and FQNNGV. V lost 5 bases, J lost 0 bases, and 14 bases lay in between. CDR3 residues: CASSRTGGVAKNIQYF. CDR3 sequence (DNA): TGTGCCAGCAGCCGTACAGGGGGGGTAGCCAAAAACATTCAGTACTTC.

Comment on this clone: Germline and junction disagree at one end, which may indicate a read error. The chain couples TRBV7-2 to TRBJ2-7, with 11 bases fitting TRBD2. The CDR3 has 15 residues. Germline V gene lookup returns CDR1 SGHTA and CDR2 FQGNSA. The CDR3 coding sequence is TGTGCCAGCAGCTTAGACTGGTTAGCTGGGGGACTAGCGGACTTC. Amino acids: CASSLDWLAGGLADF.

This clone has just one count. The V and J genes are TRBV15 and TRBJ2-1; 9 bases match TRBD1. From germline, CDR1 is LNHNV and CDR2 YYDKDF (reference sequence). V shed 5 bases and J 10 bases; nucleotides not matched to a gene: 9. The CDR3 loop spans 14 amino acids. CDR3 nucleotide sequence: TGTGCCACCAGCGGGGGGACAGGGAGAAGGGAGCAGTTCTTC. Translating gives CATSGGTGRREQFF.